This TCR beta chain was recovered during a study of blood T cells in healthy people across ages. General study results and limits: It was the long-lived donors that had more naive CD4+ cells and higher diversity than aged donors. The lack of PBMC sorting stopped any conclusive naive versus antigen-experienced comparison.

The CDR3 extends over 18 amino acids. Germline V gives CDR1 SGHRS, CDR2 YFSETQ. V was clipped by 2 bases and J by 0 bases; unmatched bases: 10. Alongside a J-beta primer mix, a sample-barcoded 5' primer served in a second PCR lasting about 7 to 12 cycles. Each of the cDNA molecules was tagged by a template-switch adaptor with 12 random nucleotides. TCRdb recomputed calls from the 5' RACE reads with MiXCR, one row per CDR3 protein. This sample carries over a million distinct CDR3 sequences, 45% of them seen once, and the ten largest clones take approximately 20%. Collection of 9 to 10 milliliters of peripheral blood was performed for each donor. About this clonotype itself: The target antigen is unknown.

This chain links TRBV5-1 with TRBJ2-7; 11 bases agree with TRBD1. The specimen sequenced was blood. The sequence derives from a woman aged 60-75 years in good health. In DNA form, the CDR3 reads TGCGCCAGCAGCTTTAGGACAGGGGGCGATGGACTCTCCTACGAGCAGTACTTC. It codes for CASSFRTGGDGLSYEQYF.